The rows below give T cell receptor beta chains drawn from one sample of a study of T cell changes during pregnancy in multiple sclerosis. Produced via immunoSEQ multiplex PCR; TCRdb's table is partial and in-frame only. Of some 80,000 clones listed, approximately 88% are singletons. Sample: peripheral blood, taken in the first trimester of pregnancy. Receptors originate from a female donor in good health, enrolled as a control in a pregnancy study. The CDR3 runs from the conserved cysteine through the conserved F or W. D genes are given only for firm matches. Expanded clones get a size class; other rows say once, few or many, or leave the size out.

TRBV27	TRBJ2-1	-	-	CASSSNNEQFF	TGTGCCAGCAGTTCCAACAATGAGCAGTTCTTC
TRBV27	TRBJ2-7	-	TRBD1	CASSLDTVDRSMREQYF	TGTGCCAGCAGTTTAGACACCGTGGACAGGAGTATGAGGGAGCAGTACTTC
TRBV6-5	TRBJ1-1	-	-	CASTYKVSAGTEAFF	TGTGCCAGCACTTATAAGGTCTCAGCAGGCACTGAAGCTTTCTTT
TRBV7-2	TRBJ1-3	-	TRBD1	CASSFSRTGARYSGNTIYF	TGTGCCAGCAGCTTCAGTCGGACAGGTGCAAGGTACTCTGGAAACACCATATATTTT
TRBV11-1	TRBJ2-7	-	-	CASSFLDSYEQYF	TGTGCCAGCAGCTTCCTGGACAGCTACGAGCAGTACTTC
TRBV9	TRBJ1-3	-	-	CASSVAGGGNTIYF	TGTGCCAGCAGCGTAGCTGGAGGGGGAAACACCATATATTTT
TRBV5-4	TRBJ1-2	few	TRBD1	CASSYRQGLDYGYTF	TGTGCCAGCAGCTACCGACAGGGTCTGGACTATGGCTACACCTTC
TRBV6-5	TRBJ2-5	-	-	CASSYSHGVQETQYF	TGTGCCAGCAGTTACTCCCACGGGGTCCAAGAGACCCAGTACTTC
TRBV27	TRBJ2-1	-	TRBD2	CASSLLVAGGVHEQFF	TGTGCCAGCAGTTTATTGGTAGCGGGGGGCGTACATGAGCAGTTCTTC
TRBV7-2	TRBJ1-1	-	-	CASSLVAGNTEAFF	TGTGCCAGCAGCTTAGTCGCCGGGAATACTGAAGCTTTCTTT
TRBV4-1	TRBJ1-5	-	TRBD1	CASSQTTGGLGQPQHF	TGCGCCAGCAGCCAAACAACAGGGGGCCTTGGGCAGCCCCAGCATTTT
TRBV2	TRBJ1-4	-	-	CASRTDYNEKLFF	TGTGCCAGCAGAACAGACTATAATGAAAAACTGTTTTTT
TRBV30	TRBJ1-2	-	-	CAWSPQSLYGYTF	TGTGCCTGGAGCCCACAGAGTCTCTATGGCTACACCTTC
TRBV15	TRBJ2-5	-	TRBD1	CATSRDLTGQGETQYF	TGTGCCACCAGCAGAGATCTAACGGGACAGGGAGAGACCCAGTACTTC
TRBV14	TRBJ2-5	-	-	CASSQARGETQYF	TGTGCCAGCAGCCAAGCGCGCGGGGAGACCCAGTACTTC
TRBV11-2	TRBJ2-5	-	TRBD1	CASSPQGAIVETQYF	TGTGCCAGCAGCCCGCAGGGGGCGATCGTGGAGACCCAGTACTTC
TRBV5-1	TRBJ2-7	-	-	CASSLARGHQYF	TGCGCCAGCAGCTTGGCCCGGGGTCACCAGTACTTC
TRBV7-8	TRBJ1-2	few	TRBD1	CASSLRQGRTF	TGTGCCAGCAGCTTAAGACAGGGACGCACCTTC
TRBV5-1	TRBJ2-5	-	TRBD2	CASSYTTSGQETQYF	TGCGCCAGCAGTTATACGACTAGCGGCCAAGAGACCCAGTACTTC
TRBV27	TRBJ1-1	-	-	CASSFRGTEAFF	TGTGCCAGCAGTTTTCGGGGCACTGAAGCTTTCTTT
TRBV18	TRBJ1-4	-	-	CASSPRGNEKLFF	TGTGCCAGCTCACCTAGGGGTAATGAAAAACTGTTTTTT
TRBV12-5	TRBJ2-7	-	TRBD2	CASGPTTSGGNSHEQYF	TGTGCTAGTGGACCCACCACCAGCGGGGGAAATTCCCACGAGCAGTACTTC
TRBV4-3	TRBJ2-7	-	-	CASSQGLSRGAYEQYF	TGCGCCAGCAGCCAAGGATTATCCAGGGGAGCCTACGAGCAGTACTTC
TRBV7-9	TRBJ2-5	-	-	CASSLVPRGETQYF	TGTGCCAGCAGCTTAGTCCCCCGAGGAGAGACCCAGTACTTC
TRBV27	TRBJ1-5	-	-	CASSLFRGGGNQPQHF	TGTGCCAGCAGTCTCTTCAGGGGTGGGGGCAATCAGCCCCAGCATTTT
TRBV10-3	TRBJ2-5	-	-	CAISGQGGVETQYF	TGTGCCATCAGCGGACAGGGAGGGGTAGAGACCCAGTACTTC
TRBV27	TRBJ1-6	once	-	CASWGEWGLNSPLHF	TGTGCCAGCTGGGGAGAGTGGGGACTAAATTCACCCCTCCACTTT
TRBV28	TRBJ1-2	-	-	CASSLWGGDYGYTF	TGTGCCAGCAGTTTGTGGGGGGGCGACTATGGCTACACCTTC
TRBV5-1	TRBJ2-7	-	-	CASSLDRLPSYEQYF	TGCGCCAGCAGCTTGGACCGATTACCCAGCTACGAGCAGTACTTC
TRBV6-4	TRBJ2-6	-	-	CASSPQVSGANVLTF	TGTGCCAGCAGTCCACAGGTCTCTGGGGCCAACGTCCTGACTTTC
TRBV19	TRBJ1-1	-	TRBD1	CASTQGAGNTEAFF	TGTGCCAGTACCCAGGGGGCCGGGAACACTGAAGCTTTCTTT
TRBV7-2	TRBJ1-1	-	TRBD1	CASSFEGAMSTEAFF	TGTGCCAGCAGCTTTGAGGGGGCGATGAGTACTGAAGCTTTCTTT
TRBV5-5	TRBJ2-3	-	TRBD2	CASSPTSGRDSDTQYF	TGTGCCAGCAGCCCTACTAGCGGGAGGGATTCAGATACGCAGTATTTT
TRBV30	TRBJ2-7	once	-	CAWSVTRAYEQYF	TGTGCCTGGAGTGTGACAAGAGCCTACGAGCAGTACTTC
TRBV7-9	TRBJ1-2	-	-	CASSPFDRHGYTF	TGTGCCAGCAGCCCGTTCGACAGGCATGGCTACACCTTC
TRBV6-4	TRBJ2-2	-	TRBD2	CASSLAGDTGELFF	TGTGCCAGCAGTCTAGCGGGAGACACCGGGGAGCTGTTTTTT
TRBV4-1	TRBJ1-1	few	TRBD1	CASSQKGQGGYTEAFF	TGCGCCAGCAGCCAGAAAGGACAGGGAGGGTACACTGAAGCTTTCTTT
TRBV27	TRBJ1-5	once	-	CASRALLGGSQPQHF	TGTGCCAGCAGGGCGTTGTTAGGGGGATCTCAGCCCCAGCATTTT
TRBV28	TRBJ1-5	-	TRBD1	CASSLFGLQGSQPQHF	TGTGCCAGCAGTTTATTCGGCTTACAGGGGAGTCAGCCCCAGCATTTT
TRBV7-2	TRBJ2-7	-	-	CASSLGGGRSYEQYF	TGTGCCAGCAGCTTAGGGGGGGGCCGCTCCTACGAGCAGTACTTC
TRBV30	TRBJ1-2	-	-	CAWSVLGRNYGYTF	TGTGCCTGGAGTGTACTCGGGAGGAACTATGGCTACACCTTC
TRBV19	TRBJ2-4	-	-	CASSIAGGNIQYF	TGTGCCAGTAGTATCGCAGGGGGGAACATTCAGTACTTC
TRBV30	TRBJ1-1	-	-	CAWRTEFNTEAFF	TGTGCCTGGAGGACGGAGTTTAACACTGAAGCTTTCTTT
TRBV7-2	TRBJ2-1	-	TRBD1	CASSLSTGVVEQFF	TGTGCCAGCAGCCTCTCGACAGGGGTGGTTGAGCAGTTCTTC
TRBV5-8	TRBJ2-1	-	TRBD2	CASSLGLAGGPEQFF	TGTGCCAGCAGCTTGGGACTAGCGGGGGGCCCTGAGCAGTTCTTC
TRBV6-5	TRBJ2-7	-	TRBD2	CASTRGSSYEQYF	TGTGCCAGCACGCGGGGGAGCTCCTACGAGCAGTACTTC
TRBV6-1	TRBJ1-2	-	TRBD1	CASSEDAGGANYGYTF	TGTGCCAGCAGTGAAGACGCAGGGGGCGCTAATTATGGCTACACCTTC
TRBV2	TRBJ2-6	-	-	CASTPIRSGGANVLTF	TGTGCCAGCACTCCCATTAGGAGTGGTGGGGCCAACGTCCTGACTTTC